The next 15 T cell receptor beta chains were all read from a single sample in a study of cytomegalovirus exposure and HLA in healthy donors. A multiplex PCR was run with 60 Vbeta primers and 13 Jbeta primers. Sequencing was performed with immunoSEQ multiplex PCR; in TCRdb, only in-frame clones are kept and a portion is missing. The sample consists of approximately 200,000 clones, 80% to 85% of them appearing once. Sequenced material: PBMCs. The receptors shown here come from a woman aged 45-60 years in good health and CMV-seropositive.

The chain combines TRBV28 with TRBJ2-1; D is uncertain. Germline V lookup: CDR1 MDHEN, CDR2 SYDVKM. This CDR3 spans 14 amino acids. The V end lost 5 bases, the J end lost 1 base, and 9 bases lay between the germline ends. The CDR3 is CASSPPLSYNEQFF. The CDR3 nucleotides are TGTGCCAGCAGTCCCCCTCTGTCCTACAATGAGCAGTTCTTC.

J is TRBJ2-3 and V is TRBV10-3; D is perhaps TRBD1 (5 bases). V was shortened by 6 bases and J by 6 bases, with 7 bases between the two germline ends. The germline CDR1 and CDR2 sequences are ENHRY and SYGVKD. The CDR3 has 11 amino acids. DNA for the CDR3: TGTGCCATCAGCGCAGGGGATACGCAGTATTTT. It specifies CAISAGDTQYF.

The chain has TRBV29-1 and TRBJ2-1; no definite D call. CDR3 length: 11 amino acids. Germline loops: CDR1 SQVTM, CDR2 ANQGSEA. The germline V and J ends were trimmed by 3 bases and 4 bases, with 4 bases remaining between them. CDR3 sequence (DNA): TGCAGCGTTGACAGTTACAATGAGCAGTTCTTC. Translated, it gives CSVDSYNEQFF.

The table lists this clone with a count of one. The J gene is TRBJ1-1, the V gene TRBV6-6; D not certain. Trimming removed 2 bases at V and 5 bases at J, with 9 bases between. Per the germline V gene, CDR1 is MNHNY and CDR2 is SVGAGI (reference sequence). The CDR3 spans 13 residues. CDR3: CASSYGSETEAFF. The CDR3 DNA sequence: TGTGCCAGCAGTTACGGGTCGGAGACTGAAGCTTTCTTT.

The rearrangement joins TRBV27 to TRBJ2-3; 12 bases are shared with TRBD2. Per the germline V gene, CDR1 is MNHEY and CDR2 is SMNVEV (reference sequence). J lost 4 bases, V lost 7 bases, and 12 bases had no gene match. The CDR3 extends over 17 amino acids. The CDR3 bases are TGTGCCAGCACCAATATCCTAGCGGGAGGGCGGGCAGATACGCAGTATTTT. It encodes CASTNILAGGRADTQYF.

There are a few counts of this clone. For the CDR3, the DNA is TGTGCCAGCACTGTTTTGAGGGTGACGGATGGCTACACCTTC. Amino acid sequence: CASTVLRVTDGYTF. This chain joins TRBV2 and TRBJ1-2, with D unresolved. This CDR3 is 14 amino acids long. Germline CDR1 and CDR2: SNHLY and FYNNEI. Trimming took off 7 bases at V and 6 bases at J, with 18 bases between the two ends. The full variable domain, its missing parts supplied by reference TRBV2 and TRBJ1-2, is EPEVTQTPSHQVTQMGQEVILRCVPISNHLYFYWYRQILGQKVEFLVSFYNNEISEKSEIFDDQFSVERPDGSNFTLKIRSTKLEDSAMYFCASTVLRVTDGYTFGSGTRLTVV.

This clone showed up just once. This chain links TRBV11-3 with TRBJ1-5; TRBD1 agrees at 12 bases. This CDR3 spans 20 amino acids. V was clipped by 3 bases and J by 11 bases; unmatched bases: 23. Germline assignment: CDR1 SGHNT and CDR2 YENEEA. CDR3 loop: CASSFRAAKTGQGAGGAQHF. CDR3 sequence (DNA): TGTGCCAGCAGCTTCAGGGCCGCTAAGACGGGACAGGGGGCCGGGGGGGCCCAGCATTTT.

This clone appeared a few times. V and J are TRBV6-5 and TRBJ2-7, with D perhaps matching TRBD1 (6 bases). Trimming pared 2 bases from V and 2 bases from J, leaving 10 bases between. CDR1 and CDR2 (germline): MNHEY, SVGAGI. This CDR3 spans 14 amino acids. The CDR3 here is CASSYVQGPYEQYF. CDR3 coding DNA: TGTGCCAGCAGTTACGTACAGGGCCCCTACGAGCAGTACTTC.

Regarding this clone: One junction end disagrees with the germline gene, perhaps due to a read error. The gene calls are TRBV5-5 and TRBJ2-6; possibly TRBD1 for D (5 bases). CDR1 and CDR2 (germline): SGHKS, YYEKEE (reference sequence). This CDR3 spans 14 amino acids. CDR3 region: CASSSVAGANGLTF. The CDR3 nucleotides read TGTGCCAGCAGCTCGGTGGCTGGGGCCAACGGCCTGACTTTC.

The chain recombines TRBV9 with TRBJ1-2; the match to TRBD1 covers 9 bases. The V and J ends lost 3 bases and 7 bases, in that order; junction bases with no gene match: 19. From germline, CDR1 is SGDLS and CDR2 YYNGEE. The CDR3 has 18 amino acids. CDR3 sequence reads: CASSALTGTGPVRGGYTF. The DNA of the CDR3 is TGTGCCAGCAGCGCCTTAACCGGGACAGGGCCCGTTAGAGGTGGCTACACCTTC.

The chain combines TRBV2 with TRBJ2-1; 13 bases map to TRBD2. V lost 6 bases to trimming and J lost 6 bases; unmatched junction nucleotides: 11. Germline V lookup: CDR1 SNHLY, CDR2 FYNNEI. The CDR3 has 17 residues. The CDR3 region is CASSGGLAGERANEQFF. The CDR3 DNA reads TGTGCCAGCAGCGGAGGACTAGCGGGAGAGAGGGCCAATGAGCAGTTCTTC.

This clone has a single count. The V and J genes are TRBV5-3 and TRBJ2-3, with D possibly TRBD1 on 6 matching bases. TRBV5-3 carries the ORF label, with uncertain function. The CDR3 has 17 residues. Trimming cost V 0 bases and J 0 bases, with 14 bases left between them. DNA for the CDR3: TGTGCCAGAAGCTTGGCCTCGACAGGCCTTAGCACAGATACGCAGTATTTT. This gives the protein CARSLASTGLSTDTQYF.

This chain links TRBV15 with TRBJ2-5, with TRBD2 matching over 14 bases. The CDR3 has 16 residues. Per the germline V gene, CDR1 is LNHNV and CDR2 is YYDKDF (reference sequence). After removal of 9 bases from V and 1 base from J, the junction contained 7 bases not matched to a gene. CDR3: CATTLGLAGVQETQYF. The CDR3 DNA sequence: TGTGCCACTACCCTGGGACTAGCGGGGGTCCAAGAGACCCAGTACTTC.

This chain uses TRBV7-2 with TRBJ2-5; D may be TRBD2 (5 bases). Between the trimmed V and J ends, which lost 3 bases and 5 bases, there was a span of 16 bases. The CDR3 covers 15 residues. Germline V gene data show CDR1 as SGHTA and CDR2 as FQGNSA. As DNA, the CDR3 is TGTGCCAGCAGCTTTTCCGGGAAAACGGGGGAGACCCAGTACTTC. Translation gives CASSFSGKTGETQYF.

The chain recombines TRBV6-5 with TRBJ1-1; unclear D gene. In germline, CDR1 is MNHEY, CDR2 SVGAGI. Trimming removed 0 bases from V and 4 bases from J, with 12 bases in between. This CDR3 is built from 15 residues. The DNA of the CDR3 is TGTGCCAGCAGTTACTCCGGGAGGTGGCTCACTGAAGCTTTCTTT. Encoded protein: CASSYSGRWLTEAFF.